A single sample gave rise to the 13 T cell receptor beta chains below, sequenced in a study of response to subunit inactivated influenza vaccine. TCRdb recomputed calls from the RT-PCR reads with MiXCR, one row per CDR3 protein. The data hold about 160,000 distinct CDR3 sequences, with about a tenth observed a single time. The input for sequencing was non-naive T cells sorted from PBMCs, taken more than 35 days after vaccination. The receptors come from a man aged 45-65 years who received an inactivated influenza vaccine.

The sample holds a few counts of this clonotype. The rearrangement links TRBV30 to TRBJ1-6; weak D call: TRBD1 (6 bases). V was shortened by 4 bases and J by 12 bases, with 13 bases between the two germline ends. CDR1 is GTSNPN and CDR2 is SVGIG in the germline V gene (reference sequence). CDR3 length: 12 amino acids. CDR3 in DNA: TGTGCCTGGACCCCGGCAGGGGAACCCCTCCACTTT. Protein: CAWTPAGEPLHF. Looking up the rest from reference TRBV30 and TRBJ1-6 gives the full variable domain: SQTIHQWPATLVQPVGSPLSLECTVEGTSNPNLYWYRQAAGRGLQLLFYSVGIGQISSEVPQNLSASRPQDRQFILSSKKLLLSDSGFYLCAWTPAGEPLHFGNGTRLTVT.

A few counts support this clonotype. The rearrangement joins TRBV4-1 to TRBJ2-2, with unresolved D. Germline loops: CDR1 MGHRA, CDR2 YSYEKL. V was shortened by 0 bases and J by 5 bases, with 16 bases between the two germline ends. CDR3 length: 17 amino acids. Here the CDR3 DNA reads TGCGCCAGCAGCCAAGAGCCTCCGGGTAGTGGGACCGGGGAGCTGTTTTTT. Residues: CASSQEPPGSGTGELFF.

The V gene is TRBV20-1, the J gene TRBJ2-7; a weak D match, TRBD2 (6 bases). The ends were cut back, 3 bases at V and 0 bases at J, with 9 bases in the middle. The germline gives CDR1 DFQATT, CDR2 SNEGSKA (reference sequence). This CDR3 has 13 residues. The CDR3 here is CSASERASYEQYF. CDR3 coding DNA: TGCAGTGCTAGTGAGCGGGCCTCCTACGAGCAGTACTTC.

This clonotype was counted between two and nine times. The gene calls are TRBV4-2 and TRBJ2-4, with D possibly called TRBD1 or TRBD2 (5 bases each). The CDR3 runs 14 residues. V was cut by 0 bases and J by 8 bases, with 11 bases left in between. Germline CDR1 reads LGHNA; CDR2 reads YNFKEQ. The CDR3 region has the DNA TGTGCCAGCAGCCAAGATTCGCGAGGGGACATTCAGTACTTC. The encoded protein is CASSQDSRGDIQYF.

The sample holds a few counts of this clonotype. The J gene is TRBJ2-7, the V gene TRBV20-1; D might be TRBD1 or TRBD2, each matching 7 bases. CDR3 length equals 16 residues. Germline V gene data show CDR1 as DFQATT and CDR2 as SNEGSKA (reference sequence). V lost 5 bases and J lost 4, with 24 bases in between. This CDR3 reads CSAAPLRQGGIYEQYF. The CDR3 coding sequence is TGCAGTGCTGCCCCACTCCGACAGGGAGGGATATACGAGCAGTACTTC.

The chain employs TRBV28 and TRBJ1-1; the match to TRBD1 covers 9 bases. Germline CDR1 reads MDHEN; CDR2 reads SYDVKM. The CDR3 extends over 15 amino acids. J lost 1 base, V lost 6 bases, and 6 bases had no gene match. DNA for the CDR3: TGTGCCAGCAGGAACAGGGGGCGTCGGAACACTGAAGCTTTCTTT. Amino acids: CASRNRGRRNTEAFF.

This chain joins TRBV6-2 or TRBV6-3 and TRBJ2-1; D not resolved. CDR3 length: 12 residues. Trimming shortened V by 4 bases and J by 9 bases, and 10 bases separated the two germline ends. CDR1 is MNHEY and CDR2 is SVGEGT in the germline V gene. In DNA, the CDR3 is TGTGCCAGCAGTTGGATAGGGCCTGAGCAGTTCTTC. It specifies CASSWIGPEQFF.

Only a few counts were recorded for this clonotype. The chain recombines TRBV7-9 with TRBJ2-3; no reliable D call. Trimming removed 2 bases at V and 2 bases at J, with 11 bases between. The CDR3 loop spans 15 amino acids. Looked up from germline, CDR1 is SEHNR and CDR2 is FQNEAQ (reference sequence). CDR3 in DNA: TGTGCCAGCAGCTTATCTCGCGTAACCACAGATACGCAGTATTTT. As protein: CASSLSRVTTDTQYF.

Ten or more counts support this clonotype. V gene TRBV5-1 combines with J gene TRBJ2-7, with 10 bases identical to TRBD2. This CDR3 has 15 residues. Per germline, CDR1 SGHRS and CDR2 YFSETQ. V gave up 2 bases and J gave up 2 bases; unmatched junction bases: 4. The CDR3 DNA reads as TGCGCCAGCAGCTTCTTAGCGGGAGGCCCCTACGAGCAGTACTTC. Translated, it gives CASSFLAGGPYEQYF.

Concerning this clonotype itself: This may be a read error, as it is one base from a much larger clone. The chain carries TRBV6-2 or TRBV6-3 and TRBJ2-1; 8 bases are a match to TRBD2. CDR1 and CDR2 from the germline V gene are MNHEY and SVGEGT. The CDR3 totals 15 residues. The CDR3 here is CASNQPGLGLNEQSF. The CDR3 bases are TGTGCCAGCAACCAACCGGGACTAGGACTCAATGAGCAGTCCTTC.

This clonotype showed up just a few times. This chain joins TRBV6-2 or TRBV6-3 and TRBJ1-6; TRBD1 aligns across 8 bases. There are 17 residues in the CDR3. J gave up 13 bases and V 5 bases, and 19 bases lay outside the gene matches. Germline V gene sequence: CDR1 MNHEY, CDR2 SVGEGT. The CDR3, as DNA: TGTGCCAGCAGTCCGCCAACTCGACAGGGGTGGCTACGGCCCCTCCACTTT. Encoded protein: CASSPPTRQGWLRPLHF.

This clonotype was counted a few times. V is TRBV28 and J is TRBJ2-3; D might be TRBD2 (6 bases). V lost 4 bases to trimming and J lost 4 bases, with 15 bases between them. The CDR3 consists of 15 residues. From germline, CDR1 is MDHEN and CDR2 SYDVKM. The CDR3 region has the DNA TGTGCCAGCAGTTCACCACTAGCCTTCCCAGATACGCAGTATTTT. This codes for CASSSPLAFPDTQYF.

This clonotype was found a few times. The J gene is TRBJ2-3, the V gene TRBV4-2; 9 bases are shared with TRBD2. This CDR3 is built from 15 residues. The V gene end was trimmed by 0 bases and the J gene end by 4 bases; junction bases not matched to a gene: 2. Germline CDR1 reads LGHNA; CDR2 reads YNFKEQ. In DNA, the CDR3 is TGTGCCAGCAGCCAAGAGCGGGGGGGCCCAGATACGCAGTATTTT. It translates to CASSQERGGPDTQYF.